These T cell receptor beta chains were read from a single sample in a study of OX40 agonist ivuxolimab in advanced cancers. The protocol was immunoSEQ multiplex PCR, while the TCRdb copy is restricted to in-frame clones and leaves out a portion. The sample lists about 40,000 clones; about 72% were seen once. Sequenced here: CD4+ or CD8+ T cells sorted from blood, sampled in a trial of the OX40 agonist ivuxolimab. The receptors stem from an adult with an advanced solid tumor such as melanoma, head and neck, liver or kidney cancer. The CDR3 runs from the conserved cysteine through the conserved F or W. Each record gives: CDR3 protein, CDR3 DNA, D gene, clone size, J gene, V gene. A D gene is named only where the DNA matches it firmly. Rows may omit the clone size; those that give it use once, few, many or a size class.

CDR3aa: CASSHVGAGANVLTF
CDR3nt: TGTGCCAGCAGCCACGTTGGGGCTGGGGCCAACGTCCTGACTTTC
d_gene: NA
abundance: NA
j_gene: TRBJ2-6
v_gene: TRBV11-3

CDR3aa: CASSLDYPKSSGGAPYTQYF
CDR3nt: TGTGCCAGCAGCTTAGATTATCCTAAGTCAAGCGGGGGGGCCCCCTATACGCAGTATTTT
d_gene: TRBD2
abundance: NA
j_gene: TRBJ2-3
v_gene: TRBV11-2

CDR3aa: CASSLDRGYTEAFF
CDR3nt: TGTGCCAGCAGCTTGGACAGGGGGTACACTGAAGCTTTCTTT
d_gene: TRBD1
abundance: NA
j_gene: TRBJ1-1
v_gene: TRBV5-5

CDR3aa: CASSRGTVYNEQFF
CDR3nt: TGTGCCAGCAGCCGCGGGACGGTTTACAATGAGCAGTTCTTC
d_gene: NA
abundance: NA
j_gene: TRBJ2-1
v_gene: TRBV11-2

CDR3aa: CASSQFGNQPQHF
CDR3nt: TGTGCCAGCAGCCAGTTTGGCAATCAGCCCCAGCATTTT
d_gene: NA
abundance: few
j_gene: TRBJ1-5
v_gene: TRBV11-1

CDR3aa: CASSLRRQGGETQYF
CDR3nt: TGTGCCAGCAGTTTAAGACGGCAGGGAGGAGAGACCCAGTACTTC
d_gene: NA
abundance: NA
j_gene: TRBJ2-5
v_gene: TRBV27

CDR3aa: CASSTGSEAFF
CDR3nt: TGTGCCAGCAGTACGGGGTCTGAAGCTTTCTTT
d_gene: NA
abundance: few
j_gene: TRBJ1-1
v_gene: TRBV2

CDR3aa: CASSSPDRAHNSPLHF
CDR3nt: TGTGCCAGCAGCTCCCCAGACAGGGCGCATAATTCACCCCTCCACTTT
d_gene: TRBD1
abundance: NA
j_gene: TRBJ1-6
v_gene: TRBV7-1

CDR3aa: CASSEGLNTEAFF
CDR3nt: TGTGCCAGCAGTGAAGGGTTGAACACTGAAGCTTTCTTT
d_gene: NA
abundance: NA
j_gene: TRBJ1-1
v_gene: TRBV6-1

CDR3aa: CASSSGTDFQGYEQYF
CDR3nt: TGTGCCAGCAGTTCCGGGACAGATTTCCAGGGGTACGAGCAGTACTTC
d_gene: TRBD1
abundance: NA
j_gene: TRBJ2-7
v_gene: TRBV25-1

CDR3aa: CASSQDRLAGYNEQFF
CDR3nt: TGCGCCAGCAGCCAAGATCGACTAGCGGGCTACAATGAGCAGTTCTTC
d_gene: TRBD2
abundance: NA
j_gene: TRBJ2-1
v_gene: TRBV4-3

CDR3aa: CASSLSATDYEETQYF
CDR3nt: TGTGCCAGCAGTTTATCCGCGACAGACTATGAAGAGACCCAGTACTTC
d_gene: NA
abundance: few
j_gene: TRBJ2-5
v_gene: TRBV27

CDR3aa: CASSYLSGAGNTIYF
CDR3nt: TGTGCCAGCAGTTACCTTTCGGGGGCTGGAAACACCATATATTTT
d_gene: NA
abundance: NA
j_gene: TRBJ1-3
v_gene: TRBV6-6

CDR3aa: CASSLSGLAGVDTQYF
CDR3nt: TGTGCCAGCAGCTTAAGTGGGCTAGCGGGAGTGGATACGCAGTATTTT
d_gene: TRBD2
abundance: NA
j_gene: TRBJ2-3
v_gene: TRBV11-3

CDR3aa: CASRGLAAKNYYEQYF
CDR3nt: TGTGCCAGCCGCGGACTAGCGGCCAAAAATTACTACGAGCAGTACTTC
d_gene: TRBD2
abundance: NA
j_gene: TRBJ2-7
v_gene: TRBV27

CDR3aa: CASSNTGELFF
CDR3nt: TGTGCCAGCAGTAACACCGGGGAGCTGTTTTTT
d_gene: NA
abundance: NA
j_gene: TRBJ2-2
v_gene: TRBV25-1

CDR3aa: CASTRLAGGYEQYF
CDR3nt: TGTGCCAGCACTAGATTAGCGGGAGGGTACGAGCAGTACTTC
d_gene: TRBD2
abundance: NA
j_gene: TRBJ2-7
v_gene: TRBV28

CDR3aa: CAGGSGKETQYF
CDR3nt: TGTGCCGGGGGGTCGGGGAAGGAGACCCAGTACTTC
d_gene: NA
abundance: NA
j_gene: TRBJ2-5
v_gene: TRBV28

CDR3aa: CSVSGTFGNTIYF
CDR3nt: TGCAGCGTATCCGGGACCTTTGGAAACACCATATATTTT
d_gene: NA
abundance: NA
j_gene: TRBJ1-3
v_gene: TRBV29-1

CDR3aa: CSVEERGQGDLEQYF
CDR3nt: TGCAGCGTTGAAGAACGGGGACAGGGAGATCTCGAGCAGTACTTC
d_gene: TRBD1
abundance: NA
j_gene: TRBJ2-7
v_gene: TRBV29-1

CDR3aa: CASSSGGSYEQYF
CDR3nt: TGCGCCAGCAGCTCTGGCGGTTCCTACGAGCAGTACTTC
d_gene: NA
abundance: NA
j_gene: TRBJ2-7
v_gene: TRBV5-1

CDR3aa: CASSPTADSVYRF
CDR3nt: TGTGCCAGCAGTCCCACCGCGGACTCCGTCTACCGCTTC
d_gene: NA
abundance: few
j_gene: TRBJ2-7
v_gene: TRBV6-5

CDR3aa: CASSPGDRTYEQYF
CDR3nt: TGTGCCAGCAGCCCAGGGGACAGAACCTACGAGCAGTACTTC
d_gene: TRBD1
abundance: NA
j_gene: TRBJ2-7
v_gene: TRBV7-9